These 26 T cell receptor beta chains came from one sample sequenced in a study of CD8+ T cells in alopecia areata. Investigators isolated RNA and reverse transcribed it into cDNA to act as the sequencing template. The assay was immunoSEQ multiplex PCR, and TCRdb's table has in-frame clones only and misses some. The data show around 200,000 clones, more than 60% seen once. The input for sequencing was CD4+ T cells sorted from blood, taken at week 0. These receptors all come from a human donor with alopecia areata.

The CDR3 bases are TGCGCCAGCAGCTTTGTCGGGGGCACCGGGGAGCTGTTTTTT. It codes for CASSFVGGTGELFF. The J gene is TRBJ2-2, the V gene TRBV5-1; tentatively, D is TRBD2 (6 bases). Germline CDR1 SGHRS, CDR2 YFSETQ. The CDR3 loop spans 14 amino acids. V was shortened by 2 bases and J by 4 bases, with 9 bases between the two germline ends. Together with reference TRBV5-1 and TRBJ2-2, the CDR3 gives the full variable domain: KAGVTQTPRYLIKTRGQQVTLSCSPISGHRSVSWYQQTPGQGLQFLFEYFSETQRNKGNFPGRFSGRQFSNSRSEMNVSTLELGDSALYLCASSFVGGTGELFFGEGSRLTVL.

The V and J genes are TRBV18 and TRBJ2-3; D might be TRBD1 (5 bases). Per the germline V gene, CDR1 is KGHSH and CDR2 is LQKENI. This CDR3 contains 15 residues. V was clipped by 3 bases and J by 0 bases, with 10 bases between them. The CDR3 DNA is TGTGCCAGCTCACCTCGACAGACGAGCACAGATACGCAGTATTTT. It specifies CASSPRQTSTDTQYF.

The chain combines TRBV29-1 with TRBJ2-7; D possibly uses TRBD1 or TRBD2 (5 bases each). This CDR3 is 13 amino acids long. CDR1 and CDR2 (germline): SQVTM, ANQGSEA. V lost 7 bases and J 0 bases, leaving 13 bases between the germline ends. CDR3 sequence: CSASPGRSYEQYF. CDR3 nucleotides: TGCAGCGCCTCCCCGGGACGCTCCTACGAGCAGTACTTC.

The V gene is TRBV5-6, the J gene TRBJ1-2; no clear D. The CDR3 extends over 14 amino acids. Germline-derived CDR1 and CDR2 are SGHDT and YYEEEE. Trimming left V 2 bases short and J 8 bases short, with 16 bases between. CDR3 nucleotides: TGTGCCAGCAGCTTCGACGACCGCCCCGACGGCTACACCTTC. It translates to CASSFDDRPDGYTF.

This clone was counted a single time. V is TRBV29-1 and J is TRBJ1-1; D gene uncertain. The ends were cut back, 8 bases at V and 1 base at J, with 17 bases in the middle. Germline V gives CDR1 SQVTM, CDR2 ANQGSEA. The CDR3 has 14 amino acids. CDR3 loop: CSTRVRSGNTEAFF. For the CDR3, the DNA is TGCAGCACTAGGGTACGATCCGGGAACACTGAAGCTTTCTTT. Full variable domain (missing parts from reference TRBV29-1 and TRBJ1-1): SAVISQKPSRDICQRGTSLTIQCQVDSQVTMMFWYRQQPGQSLTLIATANQGSEATYESGFVIDKFPISRPNLTFSTLTVSNMSPEDSSIYLCSTRVRSGNTEAFFGQGTRLTVV.

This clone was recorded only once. The CDR3 here is CATSRVQGNTIYF. CDR3 sequence (DNA): TGTGCCACCAGCAGAGTCCAAGGAAACACCATATATTTT. The chain recombines TRBV15 with TRBJ1-3; no reliable D call. Germline CDR1 and CDR2: LNHNV and YYDKDF (reference sequence). V shed 1 base and J shed 4 bases, with 5 bases lying between them. CDR3 length equals 13 residues. The variable domain in full, with the rest retrieved from reference TRBV15 and TRBJ1-3, is DAMVIQNPRYQVTQFGKPVTLSCSQTLNHNVMYWYQQKSSQAPKLLFHYYDKDFNNEADTPDNFQSRRPNTSFCFLDIRSPGLGDTAMYLCATSRVQGNTIYFGEGSWLTVV.

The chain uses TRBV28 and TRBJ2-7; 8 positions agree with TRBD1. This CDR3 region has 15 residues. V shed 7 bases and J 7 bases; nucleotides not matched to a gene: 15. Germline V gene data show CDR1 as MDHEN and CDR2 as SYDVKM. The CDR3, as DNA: TGTGCCAGCAACTCCCAGGGGGCGATTGCTGGGGAGCAGTACTTC. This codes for CASNSQGAIAGEQYF.

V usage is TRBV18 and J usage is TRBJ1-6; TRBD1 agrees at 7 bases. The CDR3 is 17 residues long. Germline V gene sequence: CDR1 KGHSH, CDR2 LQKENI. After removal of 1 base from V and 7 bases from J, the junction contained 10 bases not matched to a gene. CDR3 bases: TGTGCCAGCTCACCACTCGAAACAGGGGATGCCAATTCACCCCTCCACTTT. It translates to CASSPLETGDANSPLHF.

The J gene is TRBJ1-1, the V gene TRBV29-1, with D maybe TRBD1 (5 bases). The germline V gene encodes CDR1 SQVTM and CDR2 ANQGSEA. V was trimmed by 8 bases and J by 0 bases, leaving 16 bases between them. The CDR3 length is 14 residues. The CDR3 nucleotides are TGCAGCATCGAACCCGGGACGGTGAACACTGAAGCTTTCTTT. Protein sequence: CSIEPGTVNTEAFF.

CDR3 DNA: TGTGCCACCAGCAGCCGGGACTCGGGAGGCTACACCTTC. Its protein is CATSSRDSGGYTF. This chain joins TRBV15 and TRBJ1-2, with D perhaps matching TRBD1 (5 bases). The ends were cut back, 3 bases at V and 8 bases at J, with 13 bases in the middle. Germline V gene sequence: CDR1 LNHNV, CDR2 YYDKDF (reference sequence). CDR3 length: 13 amino acids.

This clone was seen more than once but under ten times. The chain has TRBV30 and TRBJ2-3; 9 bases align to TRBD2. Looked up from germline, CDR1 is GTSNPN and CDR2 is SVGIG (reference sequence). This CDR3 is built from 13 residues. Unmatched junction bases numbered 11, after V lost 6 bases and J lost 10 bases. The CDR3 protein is CACRLAGNTAQYF. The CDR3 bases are TGTGCCTGTCGGCTAGCGGGGAACACGGCGCAGTATTTT.

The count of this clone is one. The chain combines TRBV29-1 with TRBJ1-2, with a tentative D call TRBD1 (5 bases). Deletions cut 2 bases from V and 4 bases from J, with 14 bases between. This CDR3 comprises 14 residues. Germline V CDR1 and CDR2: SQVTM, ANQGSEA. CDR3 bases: TGCAGCGTTGAACGCCAAGGGACTATCTATGGCTACACCTTC. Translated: CSVERQGTIYGYTF.

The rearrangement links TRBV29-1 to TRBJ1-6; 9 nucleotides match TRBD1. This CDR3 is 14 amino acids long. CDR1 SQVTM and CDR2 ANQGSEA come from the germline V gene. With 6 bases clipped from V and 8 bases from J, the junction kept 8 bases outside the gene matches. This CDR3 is CSVWTGEADSPLHF. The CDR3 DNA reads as TGCAGCGTATGGACAGGGGAAGCTGATTCACCCCTCCACTTT.

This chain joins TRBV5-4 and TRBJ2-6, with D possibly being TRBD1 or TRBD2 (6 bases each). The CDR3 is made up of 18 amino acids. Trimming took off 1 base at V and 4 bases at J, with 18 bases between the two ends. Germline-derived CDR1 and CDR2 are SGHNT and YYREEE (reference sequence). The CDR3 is CASSLQLGGSGGANVLTF. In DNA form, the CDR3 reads TGTGCCAGCAGCTTGCAATTGGGGGGCTCTGGCGGGGCCAACGTCCTGACTTTC.

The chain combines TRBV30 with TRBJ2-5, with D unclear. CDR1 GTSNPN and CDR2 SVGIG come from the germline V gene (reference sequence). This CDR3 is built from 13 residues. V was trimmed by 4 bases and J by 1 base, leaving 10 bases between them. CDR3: CAWIVRAQETQYF. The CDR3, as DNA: TGTGCCTGGATCGTAAGGGCCCAAGAGACCCAGTACTTC.

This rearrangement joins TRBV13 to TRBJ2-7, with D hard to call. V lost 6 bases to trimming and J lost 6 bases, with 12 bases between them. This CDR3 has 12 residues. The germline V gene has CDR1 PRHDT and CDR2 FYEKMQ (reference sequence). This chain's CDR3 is CASSEGPREQYF. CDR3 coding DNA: TGTGCCAGCAGTGAAGGCCCTCGCGAGCAGTACTTC.

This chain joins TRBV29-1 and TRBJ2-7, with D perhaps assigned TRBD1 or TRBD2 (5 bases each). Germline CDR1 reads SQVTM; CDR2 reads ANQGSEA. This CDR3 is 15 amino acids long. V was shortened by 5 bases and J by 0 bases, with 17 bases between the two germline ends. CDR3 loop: CSVNARSGSSYEQYF. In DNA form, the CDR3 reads TGCAGCGTTAACGCACGGTCAGGGAGCTCCTACGAGCAGTACTTC.

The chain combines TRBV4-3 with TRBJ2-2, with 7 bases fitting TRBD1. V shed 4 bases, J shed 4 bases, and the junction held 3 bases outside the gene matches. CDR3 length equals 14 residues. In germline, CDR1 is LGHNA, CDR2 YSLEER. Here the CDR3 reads CASSLQGSTGELFF. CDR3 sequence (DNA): TGCGCCAGCAGCCTACAGGGGTCCACCGGGGAGCTGTTTTTT.

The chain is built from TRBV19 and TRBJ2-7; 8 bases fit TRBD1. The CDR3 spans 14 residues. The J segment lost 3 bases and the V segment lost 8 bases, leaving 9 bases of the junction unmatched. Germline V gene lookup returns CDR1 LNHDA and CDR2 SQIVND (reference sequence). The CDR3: CASGGTGDFYEQYF. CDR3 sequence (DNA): TGTGCCAGTGGTGGGACAGGAGATTTCTACGAGCAGTACTTC.

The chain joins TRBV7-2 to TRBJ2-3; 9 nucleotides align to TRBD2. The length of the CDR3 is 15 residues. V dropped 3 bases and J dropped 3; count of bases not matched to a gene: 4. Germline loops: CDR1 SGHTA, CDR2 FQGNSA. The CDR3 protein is CASSLSGGRTDTQYF. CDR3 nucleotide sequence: TGTGCCAGCAGCTTGAGCGGGGGGAGGACAGATACGCAGTATTTT.

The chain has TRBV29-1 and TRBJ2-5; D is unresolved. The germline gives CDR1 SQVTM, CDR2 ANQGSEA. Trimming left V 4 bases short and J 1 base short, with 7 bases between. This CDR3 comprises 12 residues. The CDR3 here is CSVVSIQETQYF. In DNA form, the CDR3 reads TGCAGCGTTGTCAGTATCCAAGAGACCCAGTACTTC.

In nucleotides, the CDR3 is TGTGCCAGCAGCTTAGAGGTAGTTGCTGAGCAGTTCTTC. It is translated as CASSLEVVAEQFF. The rearrangement uses TRBV7-2 and TRBJ2-1; D is uncertain. CDR3 length: 13 amino acids. Germline V gene data show CDR1 as SGHTA and CDR2 as FQGNSA. With 1 base removed from V and 9 bases from J, the gap between germline ends came to 10 bases.

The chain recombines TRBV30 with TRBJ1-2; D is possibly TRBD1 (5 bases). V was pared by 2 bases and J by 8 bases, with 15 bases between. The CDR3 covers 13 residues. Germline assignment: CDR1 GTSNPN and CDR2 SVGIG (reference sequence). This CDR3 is CAWSWAGQDGYTF. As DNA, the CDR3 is TGTGCCTGGAGTTGGGCAGGGCAAGACGGCTACACCTTC.

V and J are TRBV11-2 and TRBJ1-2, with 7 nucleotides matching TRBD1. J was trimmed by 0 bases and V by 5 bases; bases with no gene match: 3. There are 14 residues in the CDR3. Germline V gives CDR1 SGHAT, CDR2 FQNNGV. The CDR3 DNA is TGTGCCAGCAGCCGGGGGACAGCTAACTATGGCTACACCTTC. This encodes CASSRGTANYGYTF.

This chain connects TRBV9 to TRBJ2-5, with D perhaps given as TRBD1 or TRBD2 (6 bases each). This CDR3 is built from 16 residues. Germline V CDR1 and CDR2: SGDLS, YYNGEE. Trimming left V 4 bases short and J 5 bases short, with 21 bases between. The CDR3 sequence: CASSMGGRPREETQYF. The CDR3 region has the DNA TGTGCCAGCAGCATGGGGGGCCGACCCCGTGAGGAGACCCAGTACTTC.

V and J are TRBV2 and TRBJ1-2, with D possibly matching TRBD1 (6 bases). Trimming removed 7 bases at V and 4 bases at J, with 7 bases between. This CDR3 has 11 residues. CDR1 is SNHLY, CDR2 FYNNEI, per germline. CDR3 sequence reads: CASMDSYGYTF. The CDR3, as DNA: TGTGCCAGCATGGACAGCTATGGCTACACCTTC.